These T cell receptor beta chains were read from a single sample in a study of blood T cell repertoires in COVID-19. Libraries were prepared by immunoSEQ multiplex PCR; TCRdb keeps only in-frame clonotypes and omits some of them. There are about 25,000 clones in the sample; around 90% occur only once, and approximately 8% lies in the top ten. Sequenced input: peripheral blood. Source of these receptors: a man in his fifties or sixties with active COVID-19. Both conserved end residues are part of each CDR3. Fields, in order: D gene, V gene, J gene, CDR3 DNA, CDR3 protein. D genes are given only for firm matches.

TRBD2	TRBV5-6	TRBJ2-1	TGTGCCAGCAGTCGACTAGCGGGAAATGAGCAGTTCTTC	CASSRLAGNEQFF
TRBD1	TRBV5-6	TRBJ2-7	TGTGCCAGCAGCTTGGCAGGGGGAAGTCGGAACGAGCAGTACTTC	CASSLAGGSRNEQYF
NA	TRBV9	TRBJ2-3	TGTGCCAGCAGCGACCTGCTACGAACTAGCACAGATACGCAGTATTTT	CASSDLLRTSTDTQYF
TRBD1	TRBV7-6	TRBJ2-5	TGTGCCAGCAGCTCCCCCCCCGGGACAGTACAAGAGACCCAGTACTTC	CASSSPPGTVQETQYF
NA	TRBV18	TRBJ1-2	TGTGCCAGCTCCCCTGCAGGGGCTAACTATGGCTACACCTTC	CASSPAGANYGYTF
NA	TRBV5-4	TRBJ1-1	TGTGCCAGCAGCTTGGCCGGGAAACGGGTGTGGACTGAAGCTTTCTTT	CASSLAGKRVWTEAFF
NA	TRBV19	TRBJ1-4	TGTGCCAGTAGTATTGCCCGACGACAGTTAATAAATGAAAAACTGTTTTTT	CASSIARRQLINEKLFF
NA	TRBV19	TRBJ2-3	TGTGCCAGTGCCCAGATCGATACGCAGTATTTT	CASAQIDTQYF
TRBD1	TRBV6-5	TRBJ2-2	TGTGCCAGCAGTCACGGGACAGGGGCCACCGGGGAGCTGTTTTTT	CASSHGTGATGELFF
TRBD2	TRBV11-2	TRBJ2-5	TGTGCCAGCAGCTCCCCGCAGGGACTAGCGGGGGGTGGGGAGACCCAGTACTTC	CASSSPQGLAGGGETQYF
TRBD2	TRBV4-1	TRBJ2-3	TGCGCCAGCAGCCGACTAGCGGGGGCCGGGGATACGCAGTATTTT	CASSRLAGAGDTQYF
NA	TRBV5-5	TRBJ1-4	TGTGCCAGCAGCTTTATCCAGGGCTCTACCGCTGAAAAACTGTTTTTT	CASSFIQGSTAEKLFF
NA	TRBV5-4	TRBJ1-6	TGTGCCAGCAGCACAATACAGGGCTTCGGTTCACCCCTCCACTTT	CASSTIQGFGSPLHF
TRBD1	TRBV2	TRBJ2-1	TGTGCCAGCATCTGGACAGGGAAAAATGAGCAGTTCTTC	CASIWTGKNEQFF
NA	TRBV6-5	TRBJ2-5	TGTGCCAGCAGCCCCGGGACACTTATGGAGACCCAGTACTTC	CASSPGTLMETQYF